This record concerns one T cell receptor (beta chain) sequence. The specificity of this receptor is unknown. No base quality information exists; no much larger clone differs at one position. Within the sample, other DNA sequences also encode this same CDR3. This specimen comes from a study of shared clonotypes between healthy human individuals (dated by TCRdb to about 2020). Study-level background: A couple of women and three men aged 18 to 49 years were included in the cohort. To estimate repertoire size and how much clonotype sharing occurs between individuals, the study deeply sequenced the blood TCR repertoires of five healthy adults. To increase sequencing depth and limit assay-specific biases, different laboratories used diverse techniques to prepare libraries and sequence TCR repertoires. For each donor, three plates each were used for CD4 naive and CD4 memory, two plates were used for CD8 naive, and one plate was used for CD8 memory. Per donor, leukapheresis produced somewhere between about 0.94 and 9.5 billion PBMCs.

What the research found in general, with its limitations: Sampling was restricted to blood, and TCR repertoires in tissues likely differ from the TCR repertoires found in blood. The genetic and exposure-history diversity represented was limited by the small number of donors. Compared with non-shared clonotypes, clonotypes shared by all four sorted-subset donors had higher generation probabilities. Naive subsets generally had larger estimated clonotype richness than memory subsets did. Rarefaction of sorted-subset datasets indicated incomplete sequencing despite the large sequencing depth. Pairwise subsampling indicated that sequencing depth was expected to affect the degree of clonotype sharing among donors. When four donors were compared, the shared fraction of clonotypes was about 5.4% for naive CD4, 3.5% for naive CD8, 2.3% for memory CD4, and under 0.5% for memory CD8.

TCR CDR3 regions were amplified from genomic DNA by multiplex PCR using the deep immunoSEQ assay. Genomic DNA extracted from each cell subset was distributed evenly over all wells of several immunoSEQ 96-well plates, and each plate served as one replicate. Each replicate PCR for sorted subsets received about 210 ng genomic DNA, equal to tens of thousands of T cell genomes. The purified libraries were quantified using a Qubit 3.0 fluorometer, sized with a Bioanalyzer 2100, and then quantified again using the KAPA Library Quantification kit. A separate single-read 150-cycle Illumina NextSeq 550 flow cell was used to sequence each immunoSEQ 96-well plate. In the authors' own workflow: Because only junctional sequences without quality scores were contained in the immunoSEQ output, filtering matching that applied to full-length reads could not be performed. To assign V/J genes and CDR3, sequences were annotated against IMGT germline references using PyIR, a Python wrapper for IgBLAST v1.9. Reads with weak V/J assignments (E-value above 1e-6), missing CDR3, stop codons, out-of-frame junctions, or ambiguous translated residues were removed. V3J clonotypes were defined by identical inferred V gene, J gene, and CDR3 amino acid sequence. To compute the percentage overlap between repertoires, the number of shared unique clonotypes was divided by the size of the smaller repertoire. Repertoire richness was assessed with RTK rarefaction, the Chao1 estimator, and Recon v2.1 estimates of unobserved clonotypes. For all TCRbeta clonotypes obtained by the gDNA method from a handful of donors, generation probabilities were computed with OLGA. This is the immuneACCESS table as TCRdb keeps it, with only in-frame sequences that have V and J called. A part of the clones is gone; compared with another copy, unresolved V genes explain less than half, and the rest is unexplained. V and J calls and clone size follow that table, whereas D and trimming were derived from the DNA. This sample gives 1.4 million to 1.5 million clones in total; roughly 96% of them show up just once. The ten largest clones represent 1% to 1.5% of the sample.

From the cysteine up to the phenylalanine, the CDR3 has a length of 14 residues. The kept DNA is CDR3 alone, 42 bases in frame from the first base. V is shortened by 6 bases, J by 0 bases, and the region joining them spans 6 bases. CDR1 SNHLY and CDR2 FYNNEI were looked up in the germline V gene. Donors were healthy HIV-negative adults with no recently reported acute infections or vaccinations. All donors were Caucasian adults living in Nashville, Tennessee, USA. Magnetic negative selection was used to enrich CD4+ T cells, after which naive cells were positively selected on CD45RA and the negative fraction became the memory subset. After blood collection by leukapheresis, PBMCs were isolated using Ficoll-Histopaque density gradient centrifugation and then cryopreserved in the vapor phase of liquid nitrogen. Purity and quantity of every magnetically sorted T cell population were checked by analytical flow cytometry. Each sorted fraction had its genomic DNA isolated and then quantified by UV absorbance on a Nanodrop 2000c.

The chain links TRBV2 with TRBJ2-6; the best D guess is TRBD1, with 5 bases matching. This clonotype was obtained from a man aged 30 to 39 in good health. The source material was naive CD4+ T cells sorted from blood. The sample's cell subset or site, from its label and the paper: CD45RA+ positively selected. The base sequence is TGTGCCAGCAGAGGGGACTCTGGGGCCAACGTCCTGACTTTC. Translated, it reads CASRGDSGANVLTF.